Listed below are T cell receptor beta chains from one sample, sequenced in a study of CXCR3-negative and CXCR3-positive naive CD8 T cells. TCRdb reanalyzed the 5' RACE reads and collapses them to one entry per CDR3 protein, without DNA. The specimen's table records over 100,000 distinct CDR3 sequences. What was sequenced was naive CXCR3- CD8+ T cells from blood. Every receptor here comes from a human donor in good health. Some clones in this sample may be carry-over from other donors' samples. The CDR3 runs from the conserved cysteine through the conserved F or W. Fields, in order: J gene, V gene, CDR3 protein.

>TRBJ2-7|TRBV29-1
CSVVGDSGEQYF
>TRBJ2-5|TRBV5-1
CASTIGDSQETQYF
>TRBJ2-7|TRBV20-1
CSARGRADYEQYF
>TRBJ2-7|TRBV6-2/TRBV6-3
CASSINSYEQYF
>TRBJ2-7|TRBV7-3
CASSLGASGYYEQYF
>TRBJ2-7|TRBV7-2
CASSFTTGAGYEQYF
>TRBJ1-2|TRBV29-1
CSVDYGGVGYTF
>TRBJ2-5|TRBV28
CASSLTSGQETQYF
>TRBJ2-1|TRBV12-3/TRBV12-4
CASSSPGDFYNEQFF
>TRBJ2-3|TRBV9
CASSVEATDTQYF
>TRBJ1-5|TRBV9
CASSVGQGGNQPQHF
>TRBJ1-1|TRBV27
CASSSARPTEAFF
>TRBJ1-2|TRBV29-1
CSVESEWQKDGYTF
>TRBJ2-1|TRBV5-4
CASSRDRAYNEQFF
>TRBJ1-1|TRBV10-1
CASSESKNGQGGNTEAFF
>TRBJ1-2|TRBV2
CASSESADDFYGYTF
>TRBJ1-4|TRBV5-6
CASTIQGSEKLFF
>TRBJ2-1|TRBV14
CASSQDPRLPLDEQFF
>TRBJ2-3|TRBV10-3
CAMGTVSTDTQYF
>TRBJ2-5|TRBV12-3/TRBV12-4
CASRIWIAGGTEEETQYF
>TRBJ2-3|TRBV15
CATSRSGTGRDTQYF
>TRBJ2-5|TRBV7-2
CASSSWGGETQYF
>TRBJ2-3|TRBV28
CASSFRRFGTQYF
>TRBJ2-3|TRBV19
CASSPRLGPVGDTQYF
>TRBJ2-5|TRBV29-1
CSATGLRETQYF
>TRBJ2-3|TRBV19
CASSRGVGTDTQYF
>TRBJ2-5|TRBV6-2/TRBV6-3
CASSQGTGLEETQYF
>TRBJ2-7|TRBV13
CASSLTRAYEQYF
>TRBJ2-5|TRBV15
CATSSADRQETQYF
>TRBJ1-2|TRBV6-5
CASSYGGEGYTF
>TRBJ2-3|TRBV11-2
CASSLEGGPDTQYF
>TRBJ2-5|TRBV29-1
CSVVSSQHPQETQYF
>TRBJ2-1|TRBV14
CASSQVVVSAYNEQFF
>TRBJ2-7|TRBV6-5
CASSSRTGKDEQYF
>TRBJ2-3|TRBV20-1
CSARDLPVVVSPHHPDTQYF
>TRBJ2-3|TRBV14
CASSPPGRSTDTQYF
>TRBJ2-5|TRBV9
CASSAYRDPQETQYF
>TRBJ2-7|TRBV10-3
CAITDPGQGSSPGDEQYF
>TRBJ2-1|TRBV28
CASSLGSAPLNEQFF
>TRBJ2-6|TRBV4-3
CASSQETGGSGANVLTF
>TRBJ2-5|TRBV29-1
CSAIMSRETQYF
>TRBJ2-7|TRBV4-1
CASSQEETRTRPYEQYF
>TRBJ1-1|TRBV7-2
CASGLGENTEAFF
>TRBJ2-7|TRBV12-3/TRBV12-4
CASSEPSGWAYEQYF
>TRBJ2-7|TRBV15
CATSVRTGLNEQYF
>TRBJ2-7|TRBV7-8
CASSLGQGNLYEQYF
>TRBJ2-7|TRBV7-9
CASSFGQGATHEQYF
>TRBJ2-1|TRBV7-9
CASSGTSGRPYNEQFF